This T cell receptor (beta chain) was profiled in a study of cytomegalovirus exposure and HLA in healthy donors (dated by TCRdb to 2015 to 2018). Study-wide context: An earlier analysis of approximately 550 of the donors reported roughly 270 Gb of sequence data and more than 90 million unique TCR beta sequences from some 180 million T cells. High-throughput TCR immunosequencing, statistical association of individual TCRs with disease status, and machine learning were combined to predict cytomegalovirus infection status. In an earlier analysis of a few hundred of the donors, high-throughput TCR beta sequencing was used to judge whether each TCR beta V gene segment behaved as functional or pseudogenic. The study aimed to test whether signatures of past pathogen exposure could be identified by cataloging public T cell receptors. A separate validation cohort of roughly 110 different subjects was used in addition to the approximately 670-subject first cohort. Donor age, sex, ethnicity and CMV serostatus were compiled alongside the repertoire data. Every discovery cohort repertoire had been produced on one sequencing platform. A later genetic analysis used genome-wide SNP genotypes for 398 of the 666 donors, treating that subset as a discovery cohort. In the later analysis, no new phenotypic data were used to find candidate immune exposures; instead, reliance was placed on TCR beta sequences and their occurrence across donors. Typing coverage differed by locus: A, B, C, DRB1 and DQB1 were typed in about 629-630 donors, DQA1 in about 550, DPA1 in around 600, and DPB1 in just under 490. HLA typing covered class I and class II loci at four-digit resolution. Roughly five DR-DQ haplotypes were handled as single units for association and clustering, since linkage in the cohort was strong. Across 300 to 500 genotyped donors of the cohort, an average of about 240,000 unique TCR beta nucleotide sequences per donor were sequenced, and roughly 18% of those sequences were non-productive. The study used immunosequencing to profile the T cell repertoires of approximately 630 subjects and linked those repertoires to cytomegalovirus serostatus. In a later analysis, previously published TCR beta repertoires from some 640 donors were re-analyzed and high-resolution HLA genotyping was added so that TCR occurrence patterns could be studied. Around 320 gigabases of sequencing data and 78 million or so unique TCR sequences were included in an early release covering about 620 HLA-typed donors. Of the roughly 390 genotyped donors, about 84% fell in the genetic ancestry cluster associated with self-reported Caucasian donors.

About this clone: Its recognized antigen is unknown. No base qualities exist here, and no much larger clone lies one base off it.

In total, more than 500 healthy bone marrow donors made up the cohort. Cohort members were all nominally healthy when sampled, although unrecorded immune exposures were likely present. The donor tested CMV seropositive and was one of the 289 seropositive cohort members. Every donor gave a peripheral blood sample, and the peripheral blood mononuclear cells from that sample were used for TCR beta sequencing. The Qiagen DNeasy Blood Extraction Kit was used to extract genomic DNA from the blood cell samples. The CDR3 contains 17 residues, cysteine and phenylalanine counted. The kept DNA is CDR3 alone, 51 bases in frame from the first base. The germline V gene encodes CDR1 LNHDA and CDR2 SQIVND (reference sequence). At the junction V is shortened by 4 bases and J by 4 bases; bases outside the gene matches: 8. The library relied on the immunoSEQ multiplex PCR assay. For the multiplex PCR, a mixture combining 60 forward primers for TCR Vbeta segments and 13 reverse primers for TCR Jbeta segments was used. The CDR3 region of rearranged TCR beta genes was amplified from genomic DNA with a multiplex PCR assay. Amplified TCR beta libraries were sequenced as 87-base-pair reads on the Illumina HiSeq System. The paper's data handling went like this. A later analysis tallied roughly 78 million unique TCR beta chains across the roughly 610 repertoires, and around 10 million of those chains were shared by two or more donors. Raw reads were error-corrected and collapsed into unique sequences with a nearest-neighbor algorithm that merged closely related sequences to remove PCR and sequencing errors. CDR3 sequences were aligned to IMGT reference sequences to assign V, D and J gene segments. For a sequence to be retained, a match of at least six nucleotides was required to both a V gene segment and a J gene segment. A rearrangement was called productive if the CDR3 had no stop codons and remained in frame with V and J, and every other rearrangement was called non-productive. Following IMGT convention, CDR3 was defined as the stretch from the second conserved V-encoded cysteine up to the conserved J-encoded phenylalanine. The earlier analysis of about 640 of the donors excluded any sequence lacking an unambiguous match to a single V gene segment. In an earlier analysis of more than 500 of the donors, a V segment was called functional when productive rearrangements were above 56.7%, and segregating when the standard deviation between donors exceeded 5%. A statistical classification framework was built for diagnosing cytomegalovirus status from the catalog of TCR beta chain sequences. A later analysis assigned V and J genes by comparing TCR nucleotide sequences with IMGT/GENE-DB human TR gene sequences. The TCRdist pipeline was used in a later analysis to assign CDR3 sequences and most-parsimonious VDJ recombination scenarios. In a later analysis, every TCR beta chain was defined by the combination of its CDR3 amino acid sequence and its V-gene family, and reads without a unique V-gene family were dropped. To address suspected cross-contamination and a sequencing artifact, a later analysis removed under 600 highly shared, low-generation-probability nucleotide sequences. A later analysis calculated a clonal expansion index for each public chain from normalized within-repertoire ranks of inferred template counts. In a later analysis, generation probabilities were computed with a VDJ recombination model fitted to out-of-frame rearrangements, and the resulting probabilities were checked against IGoR. A later analysis scored TCR-TCR, TCR-HLA and TCR-CMV co-occurrence with hypergeometric tests, applying a repertoire-size bias correction to TCR pairs. In a later analysis, false discovery rates were estimated by permuting HLA or CMV assignments 20 times. In a later analysis, co-occurring TCRs were grouped with DBSCAN, and TCRdist sequence similarity was added when clustering was performed within HLA-allele-positive subsets. Co-occurrence clustering excluded repertoires with fewer than 30,000 or more than 120,000 public chains, plus five with anomalous nucleotide sharing. TCRdb mirrors the immuneACCESS table, restricted to in-frame sequences. Some clones are absent from its copies; in checked studies, under half trace to an unresolved V gene, and the reason for the others is unknown. The V and J calls and the clone size are those of that table, but D and trimming were determined from the DNA. For this sample the table gives roughly 120,000 clones, of which 65% to 75% were detected only once. 11% of the sample belongs to the ten largest clones.

Beyond this particular receptor, the publication reports: A further reported finding was that TCR beta sequences accurately predicted the HLA-A and HLA-B alleles for most subjects in the first cohort. The presence/absence analyses assumed that sequencing depth was roughly uniform across donors, and that assumption may not be true. Linkage disequilibrium might explain the correlated functional status among segregating V segments, but an unknown experimental factor could not be ruled out. Over 15 rarely observed V segments, including chromosome 9 orphons, were excluded from the earlier analysis of approximately 500 of the donors because counts were too low. In a later analysis, HLA-associated TCR beta chains showed more clonal expansion and lower generation probabilities than non-associated chains that were equally common. According to a later analysis, TCR association rates differed among HLA loci, with DRB1 alleles showing the most associated TCRs and HLA-C alleles showing the fewest. A later genetic analysis associated a missense DCLRE1C variant with V-gene and J-gene trimming of TCR beta chains, and an independent cohort replicated the association. Cytomegalovirus status was reported to be diagnosed by the classifier with high specificity and sensitivity in both the original and validation cohorts. In an earlier analysis of under 600 of the donors, most TCR beta V segments were observed in productive rearrangements about 87% or about 30% of the time, broadly matching IMGT annotations. A later analysis found that most CMV-associated TCR beta chains appeared HLA-restricted, with HLA associations seemingly driven largely by CMV exposure. Some IMGT-functional V segments, including TRBV6-2 and TRBV6-3, could not be distinguished by the 87-base-pair reads and were therefore excluded. Because HLA typing was missing for some donors at each locus, association tests included only the typed subset. Assigning TCR associations to individual alleles was difficult when HLA alleles, especially DR and DQ, strongly co-occurred. Across donors, most TCR sequences were observed very rarely, whereas some public TCRs were present in many individuals. A few of the identified cytomegalovirus-associated TCR beta chains were confirmed in vitro to be specific for cytomegalovirus antigens. The study gave a list of about 160 TCR beta chains associated with cytomegalovirus. In a later genetic analysis, fewer N-insertions in productive TCRs were reported among donors in an Asian-associated ancestry cluster than the roughly 700-donor mean. Only TCR beta chains were sequenced in this cohort, and the absence of alpha or paired-chain data limited detectable features. CMV serostatus was the only immune exposure information available for the cohort. The authors suggested that the approach could potentially be generalized to other disease states and immunological phenotypes. According to a later analysis, parvovirus B19, influenza, CMV and Epstein-Barr virus appeared linked to several top co-occurrence clusters. A cluster of highly shared sequence variants was judged likely to be a technical artifact of the sequencing pipeline. In a later analysis, 15,000 to 20,000 TCR beta sequences were associated with specific HLA alleles at a false discovery rate of 0.05.

The TCR originated in a woman in her fifties or sixties in good health and CMV-seropositive. The sequence joins TRBV19 to TRBJ1-6, with 9 junctional bases fitting TRBD1. The sample consisted of PBMCs. This receptor has the CDR3 CASSTPPGTGYNSPLHF. In nucleotide form, the sequence is TGTGCCAGTAGTACCCCCCCCGGGACAGGGTATAATTCACCCCTCCACTTT. The variable domain in full, with residues beyond the CDR3 obtained from the reference TRBV19 and TRBJ1-6 genes, is DGGITQSPKYLFRKEGQNVTLSCEQNLNHDAMYWYRQDPGQGLRLIYYSQIVNDFQKGDIAEGYSVSREKKESFPLTVTSAQKNPTAFYLCASSTPPGTGYNSPLHFGNGTRLTVT.